This TCR beta chain was found in a study of blood T cell repertoires in COVID-19. Overall study: Acute and convalescent COVID-19 specimens originated in the United States, Italy and Spain. Sample material is recorded as cDNA or gDNA derived from T cells, B-cell-depleted T cells, or PBMCs.

This clone was detected only a few times. Authors' data handling: Cell counts per sample came from amplifying reference gene primers. The repertoire was sequenced with immunoSEQ multiplex PCR; TCRdb's copy has only in-frame clones and lacks some. That table is the source of V, J and clone size, and D and trimming were worked out from the DNA. This sample has 150,000 to 200,000 clones, with about four fifths found just once. The CDR3 covers 17 residues. The chain has TRBV21-1 and TRBJ2-1; no DNA check was done on the table's D call, TRBD2. TRBV21-1 is described as a pseudogene. The TCR sequence derives from an older man who had recovered from COVID-19. The sequenced sample was peripheral blood. CDR3 amino acids: CASRTSGIMTAYNEQFF. CDR3 nucleotides: TGTGCCAGCAGAACAAGCGGGATAATGACGGCCTACAATGAGCAGTTCTTC.